The 6 T cell receptor beta chains presented below share a single source sample, sequenced in a study of blood T cell repertoires in COVID-19. Measured with immunoSEQ multiplex PCR; TCRdb has only the in-frame clones, and not every one. The table has 150,000 to 200,000 clones, approximately 89% seen once; the top ten hold 8.2%. The source material was peripheral blood. These receptor sequences come from a woman aged 55-70 years with acute or convalescent COVID-19.

The rearrangement links TRBV5-1 to TRBJ2-3; 8 bases align to TRBD1. Looked up from germline, CDR1 is SGHRS and CDR2 is YFSETQ. The trim removed 3 bases at V and 2 bases at J, leaving 5 bases unmatched. This CDR3 is built from 15 residues. CDR3 protein: CASSWTGSHTDTQYF. CDR3 in DNA: TGCGCCAGCAGCTGGACAGGGTCACACACAGATACGCAGTATTTT.

The chain employs TRBV19 and TRBJ2-2; 11 bases fit TRBD2. This CDR3 contains 16 residues. V trimming: 3 bases; J trimming: 5 bases; junction bases outside the gene matches: 5. The germline V gene has CDR1 LNHDA and CDR2 SQIVND (reference sequence). The CDR3 reads CASSIGLAGGTGELFF. Written as DNA, the CDR3 is TGTGCCAGTAGTATCGGGCTAGCGGGAGGAACCGGGGAGCTGTTTTTT.

The chain links TRBV19 to TRBJ2-1; 8 nucleotides agree with TRBD2. The CDR3 has 17 residues. The trim removed 2 bases at V and 2 bases at J, leaving 8 bases unmatched. CDR1 is LNHDA, CDR2 SQIVND, per germline (reference sequence). The CDR3 bases are TGTGCCAGTAGTATAAGGGGGGTAGCGGGGACCTACAATGAGCAGTTCTTC. Amino acids: CASSIRGVAGTYNEQFF.

The chain recombines TRBV2 with TRBJ1-1, with D possibly matching TRBD1 (5 bases). Germline values: CDR1 SNHLY, CDR2 FYNNEI. The CDR3 extends over 13 amino acids. V lost 5 bases and J lost 4, with 11 bases in between. As DNA, the CDR3 is TGTGCCAGCAGTAAAGGGGAGGGCACTGAAGCTTTCTTT. Translating it yields CASSKGEGTEAFF.

The chain links TRBV12-3 or TRBV12-4 to TRBJ1-1, with 8 bases matching TRBD1. Germline trimming cut 3 bases from V and 8 bases from J; bases unmatched to any gene: 5. This CDR3 is built from 13 residues. CDR3 sequence (DNA): TGTGCCAGCAGTTTGCGACAGGGGAACGAAGCTTTCTTT. It yields the protein CASSLRQGNEAFF.

The gene calls are TRBV24-1 and TRBJ2-3, with D possibly matching TRBD2 (7 bases). The CDR3 covers 13 residues. The V gene's germline CDR1 is KGHDR and CDR2 SFDVKD. Trimming removed 9 bases from V and 4 bases from J, with 13 bases in between. The CDR3 coding sequence is TGTGCCACCGAGGGGGGAGGGCCAGATACGCAGTATTTT. It yields the protein CATEGGGPDTQYF.